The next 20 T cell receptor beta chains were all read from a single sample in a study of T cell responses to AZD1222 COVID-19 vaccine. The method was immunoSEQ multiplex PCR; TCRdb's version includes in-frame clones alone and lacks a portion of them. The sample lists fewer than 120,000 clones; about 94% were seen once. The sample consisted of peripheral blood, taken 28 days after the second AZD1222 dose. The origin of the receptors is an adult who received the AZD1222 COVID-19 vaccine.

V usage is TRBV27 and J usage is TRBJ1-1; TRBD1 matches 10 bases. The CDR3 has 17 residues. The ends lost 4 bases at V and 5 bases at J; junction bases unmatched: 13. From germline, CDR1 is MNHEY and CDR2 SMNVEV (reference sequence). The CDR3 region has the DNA TGTGCCAGCAGTTCCACTCATCGACAGGGGGCGAAGACTGAAGCTTTCTTT. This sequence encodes CASSSTHRQGAKTEAFF.

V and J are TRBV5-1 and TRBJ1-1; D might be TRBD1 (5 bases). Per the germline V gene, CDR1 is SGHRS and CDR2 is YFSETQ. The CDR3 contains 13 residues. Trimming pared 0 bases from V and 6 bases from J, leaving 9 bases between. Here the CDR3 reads CASSLGRGSEAFF. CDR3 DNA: TGCGCCAGCAGCTTGGGAAGGGGCTCTGAAGCTTTCTTT.

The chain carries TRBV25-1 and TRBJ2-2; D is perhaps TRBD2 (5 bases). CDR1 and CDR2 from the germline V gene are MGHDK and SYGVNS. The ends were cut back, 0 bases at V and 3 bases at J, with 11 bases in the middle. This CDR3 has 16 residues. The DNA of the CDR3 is TGTGCCAGCAGTGAATATTCTAGCTCATACACCGGGGAGCTGTTTTTT. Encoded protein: CASSEYSSSYTGELFF.

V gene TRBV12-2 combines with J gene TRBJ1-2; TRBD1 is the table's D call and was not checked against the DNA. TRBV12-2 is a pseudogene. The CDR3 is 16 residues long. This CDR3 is CASRLAKAPGNYGYTF. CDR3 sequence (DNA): TGTGCAAGTCGCTTAGCGAAGGCCCCAGGCAACTATGGCTACACCTTC.

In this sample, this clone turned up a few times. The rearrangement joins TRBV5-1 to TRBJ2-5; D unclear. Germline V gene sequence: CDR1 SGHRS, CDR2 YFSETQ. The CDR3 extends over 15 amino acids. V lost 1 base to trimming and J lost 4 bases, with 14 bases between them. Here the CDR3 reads CASSLLASEGETQYF. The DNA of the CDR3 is TGCGCCAGCAGCTTGTTAGCATCCGAAGGAGAGACCCAGTACTTC.

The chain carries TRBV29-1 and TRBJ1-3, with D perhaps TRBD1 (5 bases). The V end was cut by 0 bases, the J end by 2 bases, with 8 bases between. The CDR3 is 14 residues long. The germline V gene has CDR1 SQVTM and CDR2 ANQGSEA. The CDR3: CSVEDRGTGNTIYF. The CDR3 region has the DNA TGCAGCGTTGAAGATAGGGGAACTGGAAACACCATATATTTT.

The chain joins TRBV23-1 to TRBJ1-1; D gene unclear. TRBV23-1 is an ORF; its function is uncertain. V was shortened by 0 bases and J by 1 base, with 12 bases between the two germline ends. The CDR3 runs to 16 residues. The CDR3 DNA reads TGCGCCAGCAGTCAATCGAGGTCAGGACCGAACACTGAAGCTTTCTTT. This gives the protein CASSQSRSGPNTEAFF.

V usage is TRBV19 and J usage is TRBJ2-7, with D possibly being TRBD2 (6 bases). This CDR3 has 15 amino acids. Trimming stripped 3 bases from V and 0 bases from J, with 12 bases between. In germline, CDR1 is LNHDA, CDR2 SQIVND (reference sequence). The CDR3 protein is CASSMQREASYEQYF. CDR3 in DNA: TGTGCCAGTAGTATGCAGAGGGAGGCCTCCTACGAGCAGTACTTC.

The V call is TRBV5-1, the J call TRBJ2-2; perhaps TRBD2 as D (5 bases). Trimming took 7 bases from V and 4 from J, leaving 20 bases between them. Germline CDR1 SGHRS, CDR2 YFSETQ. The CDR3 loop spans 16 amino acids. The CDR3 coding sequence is TGCGCCAGCCTCGCGGGTCAAATGACGGGCACCGGGGAGCTGTTTTTT. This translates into CASLAGQMTGTGELFF.

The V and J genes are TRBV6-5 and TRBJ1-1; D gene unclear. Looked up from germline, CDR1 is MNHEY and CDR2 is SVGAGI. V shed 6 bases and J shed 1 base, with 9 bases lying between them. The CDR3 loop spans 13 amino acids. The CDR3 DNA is TGTGCCAGCAGACCCACCGGGAACACTGAAGCTTTCTTT. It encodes CASRPTGNTEAFF.

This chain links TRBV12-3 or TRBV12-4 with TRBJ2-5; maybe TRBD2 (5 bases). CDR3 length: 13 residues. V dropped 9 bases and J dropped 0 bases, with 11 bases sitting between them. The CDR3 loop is CASSARDQETQYF. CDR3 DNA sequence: TGTGCCAGTTCGGCGCGGGACCAAGAGACCCAGTACTTC.

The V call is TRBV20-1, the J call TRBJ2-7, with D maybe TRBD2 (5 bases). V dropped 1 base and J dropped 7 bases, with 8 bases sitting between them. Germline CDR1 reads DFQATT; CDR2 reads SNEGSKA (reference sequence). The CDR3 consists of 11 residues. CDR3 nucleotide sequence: TGCAGTGCTAGAGCCGGCGGGGAGCAGTACTTC. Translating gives CSARAGGEQYF.

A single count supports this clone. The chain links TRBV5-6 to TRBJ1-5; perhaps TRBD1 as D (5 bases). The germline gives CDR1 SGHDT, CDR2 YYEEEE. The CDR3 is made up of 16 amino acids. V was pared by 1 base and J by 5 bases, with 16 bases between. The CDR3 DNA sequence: TGTGCCAGCAGCTTGATAGGGGCTCGAGGCGATCAGCCCCAGCATTTT. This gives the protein CASSLIGARGDQPQHF.

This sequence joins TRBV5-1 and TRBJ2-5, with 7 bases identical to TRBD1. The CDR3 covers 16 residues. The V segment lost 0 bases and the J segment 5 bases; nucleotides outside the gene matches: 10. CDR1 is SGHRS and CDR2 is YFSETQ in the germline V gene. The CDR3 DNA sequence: TGCGCCAGCAGCTTGGGACAGGGCTTCGCCCTGGAGACCCAGTACTTC. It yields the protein CASSLGQGFALETQYF.

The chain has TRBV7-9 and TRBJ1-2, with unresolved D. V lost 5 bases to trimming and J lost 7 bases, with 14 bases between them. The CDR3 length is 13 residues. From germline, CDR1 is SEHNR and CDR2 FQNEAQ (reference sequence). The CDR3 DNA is TGTGCCAGCAGCCACGGTTTGAGGGCTGGCTACACCTTC. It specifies CASSHGLRAGYTF.

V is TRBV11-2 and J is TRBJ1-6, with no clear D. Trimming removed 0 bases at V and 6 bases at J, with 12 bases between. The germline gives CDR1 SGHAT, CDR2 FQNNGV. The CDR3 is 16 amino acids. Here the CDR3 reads CASSLEVRVPNSPLHF. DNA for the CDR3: TGTGCCAGCAGCTTAGAGGTCAGAGTCCCTAATTCACCCCTCCACTTT.

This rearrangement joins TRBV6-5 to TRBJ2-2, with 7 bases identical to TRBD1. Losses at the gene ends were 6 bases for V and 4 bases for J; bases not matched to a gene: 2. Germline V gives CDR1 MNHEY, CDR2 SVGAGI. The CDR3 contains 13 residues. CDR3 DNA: TGTGCCAGCAGACAGGGGTCCACCGGGGAGCTGTTTTTT. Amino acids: CASRQGSTGELFF.

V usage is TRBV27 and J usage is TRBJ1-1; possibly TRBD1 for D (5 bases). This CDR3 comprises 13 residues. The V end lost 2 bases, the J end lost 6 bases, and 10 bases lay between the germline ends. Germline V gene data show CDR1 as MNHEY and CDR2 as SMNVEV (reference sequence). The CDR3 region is CASSLVRGAEAFF. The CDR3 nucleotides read TGTGCCAGCAGTTTAGTCCGGGGGGCTGAAGCTTTCTTT.

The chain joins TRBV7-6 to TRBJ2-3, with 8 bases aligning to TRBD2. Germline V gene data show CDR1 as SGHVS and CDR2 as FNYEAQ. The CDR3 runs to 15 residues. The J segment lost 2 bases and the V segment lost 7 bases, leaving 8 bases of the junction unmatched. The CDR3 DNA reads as TGTGCCAGCACGGGGGGCGGGAGGCCCACAGATACGCAGTATTTT. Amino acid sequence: CASTGGGRPTDTQYF. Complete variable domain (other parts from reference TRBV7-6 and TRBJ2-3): GAGVSQSPRYKVTKRGQDVALRCDPISGHVSLYWYRQALGQGPEFLTYFNYEAQQDKSGLPNDRFSAERPEGSISTLTIQRTEQRDSAMYRCASTGGGRPTDTQYFGPGTRLTVL.

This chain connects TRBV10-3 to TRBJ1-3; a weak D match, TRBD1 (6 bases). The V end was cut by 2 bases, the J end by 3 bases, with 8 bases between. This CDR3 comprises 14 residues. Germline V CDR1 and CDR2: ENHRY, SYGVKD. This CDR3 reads CAISEGQFGNTIYF. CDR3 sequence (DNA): TGTGCCATCAGTGAGGGACAGTTTGGAAACACCATATATTTT.